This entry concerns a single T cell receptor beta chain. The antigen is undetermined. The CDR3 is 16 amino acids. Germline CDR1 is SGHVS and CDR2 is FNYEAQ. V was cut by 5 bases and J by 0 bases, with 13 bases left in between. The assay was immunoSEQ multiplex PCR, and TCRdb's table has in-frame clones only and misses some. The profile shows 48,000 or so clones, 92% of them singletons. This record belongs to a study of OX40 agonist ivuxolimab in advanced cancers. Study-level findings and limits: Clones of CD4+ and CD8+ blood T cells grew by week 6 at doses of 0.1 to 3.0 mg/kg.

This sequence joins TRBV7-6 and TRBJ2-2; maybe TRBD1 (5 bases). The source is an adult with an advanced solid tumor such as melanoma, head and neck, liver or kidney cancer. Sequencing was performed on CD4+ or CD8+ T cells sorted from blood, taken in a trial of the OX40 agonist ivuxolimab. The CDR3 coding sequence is TGTGCCAGCAGCCCTAGGGCAGGGACGAACACCGGGGAGCTGTTTTTT. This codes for CASSPRAGTNTGELFF. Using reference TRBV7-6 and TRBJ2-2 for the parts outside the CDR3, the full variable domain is GAGVSQSPRYKVTKRGQDVALRCDPISGHVSLYWYRQALGQGPEFLTYFNYEAQQDKSGLPNDRFSAERPEGSISTLTIQRTEQRDSAMYRCASSPRAGTNTGELFFGEGSRLTVL.